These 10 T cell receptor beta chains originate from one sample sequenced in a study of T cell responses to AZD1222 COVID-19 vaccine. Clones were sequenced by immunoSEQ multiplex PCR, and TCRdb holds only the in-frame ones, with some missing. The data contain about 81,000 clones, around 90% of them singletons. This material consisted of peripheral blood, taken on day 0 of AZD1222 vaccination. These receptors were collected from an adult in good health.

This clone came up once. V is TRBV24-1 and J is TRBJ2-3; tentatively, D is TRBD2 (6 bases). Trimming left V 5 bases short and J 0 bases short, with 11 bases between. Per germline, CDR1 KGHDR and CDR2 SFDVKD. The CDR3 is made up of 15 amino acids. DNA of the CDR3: TGTGCCACCAGTGTGCGGGGCTCTAGCACAGATACGCAGTATTTT. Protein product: CATSVRGSSTDTQYF.

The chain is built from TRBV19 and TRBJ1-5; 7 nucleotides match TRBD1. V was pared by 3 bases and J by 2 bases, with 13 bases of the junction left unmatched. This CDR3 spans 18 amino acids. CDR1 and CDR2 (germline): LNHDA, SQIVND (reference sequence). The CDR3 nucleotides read TGTGCCAGTAGTATGGTCCGACAGGGATGGGGGGGCAATCAGCCCCAGCATTTT. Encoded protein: CASSMVRQGWGGNQPQHF.

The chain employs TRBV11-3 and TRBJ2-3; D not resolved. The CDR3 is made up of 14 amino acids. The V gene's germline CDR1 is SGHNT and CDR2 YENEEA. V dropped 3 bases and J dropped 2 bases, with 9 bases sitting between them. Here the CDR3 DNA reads TGTGCCAGCAGCTTGGTGGGGAACACAGATACGCAGTATTTT. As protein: CASSLVGNTDTQYF.

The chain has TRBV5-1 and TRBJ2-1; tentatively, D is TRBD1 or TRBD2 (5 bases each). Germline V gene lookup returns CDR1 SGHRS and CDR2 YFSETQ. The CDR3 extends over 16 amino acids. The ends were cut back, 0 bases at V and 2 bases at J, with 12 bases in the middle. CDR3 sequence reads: CASSLGALGPYNEQFF. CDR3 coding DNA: TGCGCCAGCAGCTTGGGAGCCCTGGGACCCTACAATGAGCAGTTCTTC.

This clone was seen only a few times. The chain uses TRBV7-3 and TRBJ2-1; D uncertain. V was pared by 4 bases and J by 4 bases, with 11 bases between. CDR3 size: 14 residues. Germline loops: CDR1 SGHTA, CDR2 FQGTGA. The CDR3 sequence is CASSSSHEYNEQFF. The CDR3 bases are TGTGCCAGCAGCTCCTCACACGAATACAATGAGCAGTTCTTC.

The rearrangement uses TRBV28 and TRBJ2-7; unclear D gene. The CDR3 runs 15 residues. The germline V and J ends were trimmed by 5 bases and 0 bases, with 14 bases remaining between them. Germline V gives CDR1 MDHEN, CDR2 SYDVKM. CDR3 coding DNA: TGTGCCAGCAGTCCCCCCGCGACTTACTCCTACGAGCAGTACTTC. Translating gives CASSPPATYSYEQYF.

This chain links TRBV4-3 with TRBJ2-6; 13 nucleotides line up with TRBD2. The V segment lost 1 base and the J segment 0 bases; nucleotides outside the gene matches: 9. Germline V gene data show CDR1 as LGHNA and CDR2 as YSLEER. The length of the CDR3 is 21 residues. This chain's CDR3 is CASSQGGLAGFLYSGANVLTF. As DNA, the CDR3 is TGCGCCAGCAGCCAAGGGGGACTAGCGGGGTTCCTATACTCTGGGGCCAACGTCCTGACTTTC.

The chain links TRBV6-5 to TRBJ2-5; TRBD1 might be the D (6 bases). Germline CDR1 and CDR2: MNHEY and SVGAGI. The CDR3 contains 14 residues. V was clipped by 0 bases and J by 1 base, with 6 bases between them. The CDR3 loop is CASSYSDSQETQYF. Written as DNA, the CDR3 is TGTGCCAGCAGTTACTCGGACAGCCAAGAGACCCAGTACTTC.

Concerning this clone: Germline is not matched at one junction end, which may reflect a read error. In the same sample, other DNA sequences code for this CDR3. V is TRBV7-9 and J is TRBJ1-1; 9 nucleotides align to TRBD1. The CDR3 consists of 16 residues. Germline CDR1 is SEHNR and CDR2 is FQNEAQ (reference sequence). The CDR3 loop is CASSPTSGQGRTEAFF. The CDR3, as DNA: TGTGCCAGCAGCCCAACGTCGGGACAGGGTCGTACTGAAGCCTTCTTT.

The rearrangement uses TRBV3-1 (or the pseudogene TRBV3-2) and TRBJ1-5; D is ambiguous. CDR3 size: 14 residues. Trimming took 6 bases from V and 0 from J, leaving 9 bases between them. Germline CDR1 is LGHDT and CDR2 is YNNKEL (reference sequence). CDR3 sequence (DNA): TGTGCCAGCAGAGCAGTAGATAGCAATCAGCCCCAGCATTTT. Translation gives CASRAVDSNQPQHF.